This T cell receptor (beta chain) comes out of a study of T cells in Graves' hyperthyroidism and ophthalmopathy. Trimming stripped 3 bases from V and 0 bases from J, with 14 bases between. There are 16 residues in the CDR3. Amplification of TCR beta CDR3 regions used RNA as the template. The study used the HTBI primer set for a first-round RT-PCR of the TCR CDR3. Each CDR3 protein gets one entry after TCRdb re-called the multiplex PCR reads with MiXCR. The profile shows around 700,000 distinct CDR3 sequences, about a third of them singletons. The sequence derives from a woman between 40 and 50 years old with Graves' hyperthyroidism. Material for sequencing was blood. The chain recombines TRBV12-3 or TRBV12-4 with TRBJ1-1; D is perhaps TRBD1 (5 bases). The CDR3 bases are TGTGCCAGCAGTTTCGGGCAAAGAGGGGTGAACACTGAAGCTTTCTTT. It specifies CASSFGQRGVNTEAFF.